This entry describes one T cell receptor (beta chain). Original processing notes: The assay estimated nucleated cells by amplifying reference gene primers. Sequencing was performed with immunoSEQ multiplex PCR; in TCRdb, only in-frame clones are kept and a portion is missing. D and trimming come from the DNA, and the V and J calls and clone size come from that table. The sample carries over 65,000 clones, more than 80% recorded once. This sample is part of a study of blood T cell repertoires in COVID-19. Study as a whole: The samples span acute and convalescent COVID-19 from the United States, Italy and Spain. T cells, B-cell-depleted T cells, or PBMCs provided the cDNA or gDNA that served as material.

CDR1 and CDR2 (germline): LNHNV, YYDKDF (reference sequence). V lost 2 bases, J lost 1 base, and 6 bases stayed unmatched. This CDR3 spans 17 amino acids. The TCR comes from a woman over 75 with acute or convalescent COVID-19. Sequencing was done on a sample of peripheral blood. The chain joins TRBV15 to TRBJ2-2; the match to TRBD2 covers 8 bases. CDR3 DNA sequence: TGTGCCACCAGCAGAAGCCGACTAGCGCTGAACACCGGGGAGCTGTTTTTT. Protein product: CATSRSRLALNTGELFF.